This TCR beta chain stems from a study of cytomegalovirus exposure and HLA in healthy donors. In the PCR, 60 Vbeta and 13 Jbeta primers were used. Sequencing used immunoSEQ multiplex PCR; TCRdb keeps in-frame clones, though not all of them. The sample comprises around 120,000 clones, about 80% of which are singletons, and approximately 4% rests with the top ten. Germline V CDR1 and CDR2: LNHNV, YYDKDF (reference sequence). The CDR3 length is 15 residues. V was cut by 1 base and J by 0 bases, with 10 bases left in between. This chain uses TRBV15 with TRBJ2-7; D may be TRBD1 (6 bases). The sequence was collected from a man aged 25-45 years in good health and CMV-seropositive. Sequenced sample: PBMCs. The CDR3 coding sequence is TGTGCCACCAGCAGAGCAGGGGATGCCTCCTACGAGCAGTACTTC. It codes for CATSRAGDASYEQYF.